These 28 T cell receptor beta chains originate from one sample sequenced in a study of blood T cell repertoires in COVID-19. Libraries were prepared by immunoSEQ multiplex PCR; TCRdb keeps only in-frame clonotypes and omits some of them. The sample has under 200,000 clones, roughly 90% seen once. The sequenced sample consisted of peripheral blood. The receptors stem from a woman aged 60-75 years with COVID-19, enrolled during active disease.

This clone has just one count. The CDR3 DNA sequence: TGTGCCAGCAGTTTTCGAGGGTACAATGAGCAGTTCTTC. Protein product: CASSFRGYNEQFF. The chain joins TRBV27 to TRBJ2-1; D is possibly TRBD2 (5 bases). The germline gives CDR1 MNHEY, CDR2 SMNVEV (reference sequence). Between the trimmed V and J ends, which lost 3 bases and 4 bases, there was a span of 7 bases. The CDR3 totals 13 residues.

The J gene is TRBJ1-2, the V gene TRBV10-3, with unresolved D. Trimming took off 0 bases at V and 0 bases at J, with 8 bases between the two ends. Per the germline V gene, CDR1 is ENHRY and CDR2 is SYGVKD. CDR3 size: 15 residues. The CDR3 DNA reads TGTGCCATCAGTGAGTCCCGGACTTCTAACTATGGCTACACCTTC. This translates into CAISESRTSNYGYTF.

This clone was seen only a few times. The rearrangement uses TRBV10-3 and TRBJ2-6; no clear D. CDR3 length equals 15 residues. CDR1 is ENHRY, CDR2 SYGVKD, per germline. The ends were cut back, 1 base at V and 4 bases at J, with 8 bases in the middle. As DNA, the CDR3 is TGTGCCATCAGTGAGTTGAACACCGGGGCCAACGTCCTGACTTTC. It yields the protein CAISELNTGANVLTF.

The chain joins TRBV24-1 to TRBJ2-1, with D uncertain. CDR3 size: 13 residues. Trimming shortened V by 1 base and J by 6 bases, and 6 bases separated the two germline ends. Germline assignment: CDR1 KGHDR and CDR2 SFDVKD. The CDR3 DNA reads TGTGCCACCAGTGATTTTTCTAGCAATGAGCAGTTCTTC. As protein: CATSDFSSNEQFF.

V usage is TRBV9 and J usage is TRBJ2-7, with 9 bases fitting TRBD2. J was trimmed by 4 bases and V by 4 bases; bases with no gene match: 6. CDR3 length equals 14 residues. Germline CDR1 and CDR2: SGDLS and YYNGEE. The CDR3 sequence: CASSFGTSPYEQYF. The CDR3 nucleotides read TGTGCCAGCAGCTTCGGGACTAGCCCTTACGAGCAGTACTTC. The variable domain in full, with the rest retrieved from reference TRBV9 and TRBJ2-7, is DSGVTQTPKHLITATGQRVTLRCSPRSGDLSVYWYQQSLDQGLQFLIQYYNGEERAKGNILERFSAQQFPDLHSELNLSSLELGDSALYFCASSFGTSPYEQYFGPGTRLTVT.

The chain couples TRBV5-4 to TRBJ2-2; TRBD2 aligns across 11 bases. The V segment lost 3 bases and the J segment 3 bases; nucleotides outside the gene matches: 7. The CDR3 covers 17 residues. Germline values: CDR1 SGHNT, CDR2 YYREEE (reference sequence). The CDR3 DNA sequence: TGTGCCAGCAGCTGGGATCCACTAGCGGGAGACACCGGGGAGCTGTTTTTT. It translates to CASSWDPLAGDTGELFF.

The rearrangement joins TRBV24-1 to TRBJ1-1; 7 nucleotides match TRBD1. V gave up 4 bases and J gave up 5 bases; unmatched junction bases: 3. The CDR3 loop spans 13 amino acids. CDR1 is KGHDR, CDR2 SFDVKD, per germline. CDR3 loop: CATSEGGYTEAFF. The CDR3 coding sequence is TGTGCCACCAGTGAAGGGGGCTATACTGAAGCTTTCTTT.

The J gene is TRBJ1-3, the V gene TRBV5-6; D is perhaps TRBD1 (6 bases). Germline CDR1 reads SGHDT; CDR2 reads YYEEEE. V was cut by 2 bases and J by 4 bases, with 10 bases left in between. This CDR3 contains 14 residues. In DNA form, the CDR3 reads TGTGCCAGCAGCTTCGCAGGGGCAGGAAACACCATATATTTT. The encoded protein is CASSFAGAGNTIYF.

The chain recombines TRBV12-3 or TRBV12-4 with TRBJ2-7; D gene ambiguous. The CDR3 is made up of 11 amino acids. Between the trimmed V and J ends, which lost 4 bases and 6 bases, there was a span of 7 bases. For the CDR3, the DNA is TGTGCCAGCAGTTCCCTGTCCGAGCAGTACTTC. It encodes CASSSLSEQYF.

CDR3 amino acids: CASSLGGWNTEAFF. Written as DNA, the CDR3 is TGTGCCAGCAGCTTAGGAGGGTGGAACACTGAAGCTTTCTTT. The chain employs TRBV11-2 and TRBJ1-1; D gene uncertain. The CDR3 consists of 14 residues. V dropped 1 base and J dropped 1 base, with 7 bases sitting between them. Germline V gene sequence: CDR1 SGHAT, CDR2 FQNNGV.

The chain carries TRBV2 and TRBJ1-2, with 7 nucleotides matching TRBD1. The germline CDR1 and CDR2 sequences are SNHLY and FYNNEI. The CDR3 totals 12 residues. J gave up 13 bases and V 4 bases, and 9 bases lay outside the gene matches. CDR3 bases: TGTGCCAGCAGTGTCCGGGACAGCCGCTCCACCTTC. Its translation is CASSVRDSRSTF.

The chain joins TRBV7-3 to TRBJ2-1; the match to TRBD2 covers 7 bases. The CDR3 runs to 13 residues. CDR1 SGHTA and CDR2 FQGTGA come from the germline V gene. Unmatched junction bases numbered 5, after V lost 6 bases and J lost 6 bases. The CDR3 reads CASSGDYPNEQFF. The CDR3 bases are TGTGCCAGCAGTGGGGACTACCCCAATGAGCAGTTCTTC.

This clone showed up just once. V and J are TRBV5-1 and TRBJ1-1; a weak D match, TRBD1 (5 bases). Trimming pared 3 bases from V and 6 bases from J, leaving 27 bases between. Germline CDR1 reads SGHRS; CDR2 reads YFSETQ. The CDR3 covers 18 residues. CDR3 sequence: CASSSPSGRERTRPEAFF. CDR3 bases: TGCGCCAGCAGCTCTCCAAGTGGCAGGGAAAGAACTCGGCCTGAAGCTTTCTTT.

The CDR3 protein is CASSVGLQGYNEQFF. The CDR3 region has the DNA TGTGCCAGCAGCGTAGGGTTACAGGGGTACAATGAGCAGTTCTTC. V usage is TRBV9 and J usage is TRBJ2-1; 7 bases match TRBD1. After removal of 0 bases from V and 4 bases from J, the junction contained 4 bases not matched to a gene. Germline V gene sequence: CDR1 SGDLS, CDR2 YYNGEE. The CDR3 length is 15 residues.

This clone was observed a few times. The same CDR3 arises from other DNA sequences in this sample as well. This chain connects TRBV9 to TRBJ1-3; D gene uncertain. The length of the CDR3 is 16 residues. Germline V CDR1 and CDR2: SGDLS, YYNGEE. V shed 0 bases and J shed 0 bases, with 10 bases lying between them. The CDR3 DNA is TGTGCCAGCAGCGTAGGTCAAGAGAGCTCTGGAAACACCATATATTTT. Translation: CASSVGQESSGNTIYF.

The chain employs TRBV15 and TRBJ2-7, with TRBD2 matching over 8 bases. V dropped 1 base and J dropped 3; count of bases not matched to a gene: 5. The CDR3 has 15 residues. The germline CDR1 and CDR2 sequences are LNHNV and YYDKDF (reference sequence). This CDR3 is CATSRVYGRGYEQYF. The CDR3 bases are TGTGCCACCAGCAGAGTTTACGGGAGGGGCTACGAGCAGTACTTC.

In DNA, the CDR3 is TGTGCCAGCAGTTATAAGAGCTCCTACAATGAGCAGTTCTTC. Protein sequence: CASSYKSSYNEQFF. The J gene is TRBJ2-1, the V gene TRBV6-6; D is unclear. V shed 3 bases and J shed 0 bases, with 6 bases lying between them. The CDR3 consists of 14 residues. Germline CDR1 is MNHNY and CDR2 is SVGAGI (reference sequence).

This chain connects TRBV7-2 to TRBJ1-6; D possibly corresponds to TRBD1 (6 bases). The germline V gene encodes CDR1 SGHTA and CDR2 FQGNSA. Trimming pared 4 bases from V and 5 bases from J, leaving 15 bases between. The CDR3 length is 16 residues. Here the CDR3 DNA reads TGTGCCAGCAGCTCCCCCCAGGGGTTTCATAATTCACCCCTCCACTTT. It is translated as CASSSPQGFHNSPLHF.

The CDR3 bases are TGCGCCAGCAGCCAAGATCGGACAGGGCCCTCTGGAAACACCATATATTTT. It codes for CASSQDRTGPSGNTIYF. V gene TRBV4-1 combines with J gene TRBJ1-3; the match to TRBD1 covers 8 bases. Germline loops: CDR1 MGHRA, CDR2 YSYEKL. With V trimmed by 0 bases and J by 0 bases, 4 bases remained unmatched. This CDR3 is built from 17 residues.

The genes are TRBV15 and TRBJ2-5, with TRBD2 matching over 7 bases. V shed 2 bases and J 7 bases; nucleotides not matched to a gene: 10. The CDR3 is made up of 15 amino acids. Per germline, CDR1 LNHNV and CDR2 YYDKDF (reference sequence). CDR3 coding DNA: TGTGCCACCAGCAGACCTCTAGCGGAGCGGCGGACCCAGTACTTC. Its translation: CATSRPLAERRTQYF.

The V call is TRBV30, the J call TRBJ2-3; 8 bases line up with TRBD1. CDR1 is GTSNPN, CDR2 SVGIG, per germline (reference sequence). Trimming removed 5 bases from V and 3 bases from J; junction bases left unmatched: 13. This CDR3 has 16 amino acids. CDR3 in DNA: TGTGCCTGGTCCCTCCAGGGGGCGCAAGGGACAGATACGCAGTATTTT. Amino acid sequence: CAWSLQGAQGTDTQYF.

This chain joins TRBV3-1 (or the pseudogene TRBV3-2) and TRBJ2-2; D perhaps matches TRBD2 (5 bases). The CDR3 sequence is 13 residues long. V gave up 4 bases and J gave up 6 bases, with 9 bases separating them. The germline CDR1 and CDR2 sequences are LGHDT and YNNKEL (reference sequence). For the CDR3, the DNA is TGTGCCAGCAGCCCCGCGGGCCCCGGGGAGCTGTTTTTT. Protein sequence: CASSPAGPGELFF.

CDR3 bases: TGTGCCACGTCCCCTTCGGTCGAAAAACTGTTTTTT. It encodes CATSPSVEKLFF. This chain links TRBV10-3 with TRBJ1-4; no firm D call. Germline CDR1 ENHRY, CDR2 SYGVKD. Deletions cut 10 bases from V and 8 bases from J, with 14 bases between. CDR3 length equals 12 residues.

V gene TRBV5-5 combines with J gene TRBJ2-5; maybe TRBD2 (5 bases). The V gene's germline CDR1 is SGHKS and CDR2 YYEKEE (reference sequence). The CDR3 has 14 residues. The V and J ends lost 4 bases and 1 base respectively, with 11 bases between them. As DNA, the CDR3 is TGTGCCAGCAGCCTACTAGTTTCCCAAGAGACCCAGTACTTC. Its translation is CASSLLVSQETQYF.

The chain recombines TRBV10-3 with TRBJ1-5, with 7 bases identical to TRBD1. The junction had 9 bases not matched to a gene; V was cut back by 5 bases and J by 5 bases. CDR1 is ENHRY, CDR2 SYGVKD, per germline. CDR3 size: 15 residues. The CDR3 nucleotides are TGTGCCATCAGTCGGGCAGGGGGACGGGATCAGCCCCAGCATTTT. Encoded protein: CAISRAGGRDQPQHF.

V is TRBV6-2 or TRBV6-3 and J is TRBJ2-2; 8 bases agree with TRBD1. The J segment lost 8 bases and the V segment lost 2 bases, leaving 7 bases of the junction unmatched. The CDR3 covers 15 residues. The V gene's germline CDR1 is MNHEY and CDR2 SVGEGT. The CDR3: CASSYARGRGGELFF. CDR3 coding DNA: TGTGCCAGCAGTTACGCCAGGGGGCGCGGAGGGGAGCTGTTTTTT.

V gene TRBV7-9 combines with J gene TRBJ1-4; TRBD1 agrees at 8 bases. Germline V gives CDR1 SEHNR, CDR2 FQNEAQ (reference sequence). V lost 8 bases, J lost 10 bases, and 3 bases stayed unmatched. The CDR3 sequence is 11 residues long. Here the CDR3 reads CASGQGGKLFF. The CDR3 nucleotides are TGTGCCAGCGGACAGGGAGGAAAACTGTTTTTT.

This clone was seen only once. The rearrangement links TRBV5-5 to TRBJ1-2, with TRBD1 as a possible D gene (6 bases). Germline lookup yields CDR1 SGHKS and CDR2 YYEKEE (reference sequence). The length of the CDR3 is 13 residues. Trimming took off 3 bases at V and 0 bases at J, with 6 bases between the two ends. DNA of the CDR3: TGTGCCAGCAGCTCAGGGGCTAACTATGGCTACACCTTC. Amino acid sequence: CASSSGANYGYTF.